Listed below are T cell receptor beta chains from one sample, sequenced in a study of blood T cell repertoires in COVID-19. Only in-frame clones appear in the TCRdb table, and some are missing; sequencing was by immunoSEQ multiplex PCR. This table has 100,000 or so clones, around 92% appearing once. Sequencing was done on a sample of peripheral blood. All receptors derive from a man aged 45-65 years with active COVID-19. Each CDR3 is given without its conserved first and last residue. The listing skips clone size in some rows; elsewhere it reads once, few, many or a size class.

v_gene	j_gene	abundance	CDR3aa
TRBV24-1	TRBJ2-3	-	ATSRDTRGGTQY
TRBV28	TRBJ2-7	-	ASSQGQSYEQY
TRBV18	TRBJ1-3	-	ASSQTPGTGVQTSGNTIY
TRBV2	TRBJ2-3	-	ASRTSGSGADTQY
TRBV9	TRBJ1-1	-	ASSADREGTEAF
TRBV6-5	TRBJ1-2	-	ASTLQVGDAYGYT
TRBV10-3	TRBJ1-2	-	AISEAQGVYGYT
TRBV6-4	TRBJ1-1	-	ASSPTVRVAEAF
TRBV15	TRBJ2-1	-	ATSKDRGRVNEQF
TRBV28	TRBJ1-1	-	ASRKGGPRNTEAF
TRBV7-3	TRBJ2-7	-	ASRSLGTSGSYEQY
TRBV18	TRBJ2-2	once	ASSPPIGGNTGELF
TRBV5-1	TRBJ2-1	-	ASSLEAASYNEQF
TRBV3-1/TRBV3-2	TRBJ1-3	-	ASSHLSGSSGNTIY
TRBV7-9	TRBJ1-6	-	ASSSPEGFQSLAPLH
TRBV11-1	TRBJ1-1	-	ASSPVGGTGVTEAF
TRBV5-1	TRBJ2-2	-	ASSLVLAGGSGELF
TRBV19	TRBJ2-2	once	ASSIGTAGELF
TRBV2	TRBJ2-1	-	ASSREASSYNEQF
TRBV10-1	TRBJ2-3	-	ASSELTSTDTQY
TRBV28	TRBJ1-2	-	ASSLRLYGYT
TRBV5-1	TRBJ1-1	-	ASSLAPEQAF
TRBV28	TRBJ1-1	-	ASSLYGDEAF
TRBV27	TRBJ2-5	-	ATASGRETQY
TRBV5-4	TRBJ2-1	-	ASSLGGSSYNEQF
TRBV24-1	TRBJ2-7	-	ATSDPATGSAYEQY
TRBV5-1	TRBJ2-2	-	ASGRGQGEAGELF
TRBV6-5	TRBJ2-7	-	ASSYPGAYEQY
TRBV28	TRBJ2-7	-	ASSPGAGGYNEQY
TRBV24-1	TRBJ2-1	-	ATADYNEQF
TRBV6-6	TRBJ1-1	-	ASSYWPGDLKAF
TRBV18	TRBJ2-1	-	ASSTSGRAPGDEQF
TRBV7-8	TRBJ2-5	-	ASSDGTSWSQETQY
TRBV28	TRBJ1-1	-	ASGLRTGGTEAF
TRBV30	TRBJ2-1	-	AWNMGGTGGYNEQF
TRBV6-5	TRBJ1-2	-	ASRRTGGSYGYT
TRBV10-2	TRBJ1-2	-	ASTVDRGSTIDGYT
TRBV30	TRBJ2-3	-	AWSRQSNTQY
TRBV7-3	TRBJ2-5	-	ASSRAGGPETQY
TRBV6-4	TRBJ2-3	-	ASSERREKDGTWDTQY
TRBV5-4	TRBJ2-1	-	ASSLVGTGVVNEQF